A single sample gave rise to the 3 T cell receptor beta chains below, sequenced in a study of shared clonotypes between healthy human individuals. CD8 cells classed as naive were CD45RO-negative and positively selected for CCR7, excluding terminally differentiated effector memory CD45RA+ cells. Profiling relied on immunoSEQ multiplex PCR, and the TCRdb table lists in-frame clones only, not all of them. The data hold some 2 million clones, with 85% to 95% observed a single time. The source material was naive CD8+ T cells sorted from blood. These receptors all come from a man between 18 and 29 years old in good health.

The chain combines TRBV7-2 with TRBJ2-7; either TRBD1 or TRBD2 may supply D (5 bases each). V shed 4 bases and J shed 0 bases, with 16 bases lying between them. Germline CDR1 is SGHTA and CDR2 is FQGNSA. The CDR3 runs to 16 residues. CDR3 sequence reads: CASSYGAPGSSYEQYF. CDR3 in DNA: TGTGCCAGCAGCTACGGGGCACCGGGGAGCTCCTACGAGCAGTACTTC.

This clone was recorded once. The genes are TRBV6-5 and TRBJ2-2, with TRBD1 matching 7 bases. The ends lost 4 bases at V and 6 bases at J; junction bases unmatched: 11. CDR1 and CDR2 (germline): MNHEY, SVGAGI. The CDR3 has 16 residues. The CDR3 sequence is CASSLQGSGVAGELFF. CDR3 DNA: TGTGCCAGCAGTTTACAGGGGAGTGGGGTGGCCGGGGAGCTGTTTTTT.

This clone appeared once. This rearrangement joins TRBV15 to TRBJ1-4; D remains ambiguous. CDR3 length: 14 residues. V lost 5 bases to trimming and J lost 4 bases, with 11 bases between them. Per the germline V gene, CDR1 is LNHNV and CDR2 is YYDKDF (reference sequence). The CDR3 DNA is TGTGCCACCAGCGTAGACATCAATAATGAAAAACTGTTTTTT. Its protein is CATSVDINNEKLFF.